This TCR beta chain was found in a study of T cells in Graves' hyperthyroidism and ophthalmopathy. Exclusion followed for patients with uncontrolled infection, other autoimmune disease, pregnancy or lactation. Authors of the study amplified TCR beta CDR3 regions from RNA transcripts. First-round RT-PCR with HTBI primers amplified the TCR CDR3 region. TCRdb reanalysed the multiplex PCR reads using MiXCR and keeps one entry per CDR3 protein. The sample has about 570,000 distinct CDR3 sequences; under 60% are singletons. Per germline, CDR1 SGHVS and CDR2 FQNEAQ. The V segment lost 7 bases and the J segment 0 bases; nucleotides outside the gene matches: 6. The CDR3 is made up of 14 amino acids.

The sequence was collected from an adult woman with Graves' disease, either hyperthyroidism or ophthalmopathy (not recorded which). V and J are TRBV7-8 and TRBJ2-7, with 7 bases aligning to TRBD1. Sequenced: peripheral blood or thyroid tissue (not recorded which). The CDR3 loop is CASNIGQVSYEQYF. Here the CDR3 DNA reads TGTGCCAGCAACATCGGACAGGTCTCCTACGAGCAGTACTTC.